This TCR beta chain is from a study of shared T cell receptors in the human thymus. Germline V gives CDR1 SEHNR, CDR2 FQNEAQ (reference sequence). The CDR3 length is 15 residues. V dropped 1 base and J dropped 8 bases, with 14 bases sitting between them. TCRdb's copy holds only in-frame clones and misses some; the assay was immunoSEQ multiplex PCR. The data show 500,000 to 850,000 clones, with approximately 89% seen just once and 0.0094% held by the top ten. The sample was also reused in another study, on human thymus T cells. Per that study: Healthy Finnish infants having corrective surgery for congenital heart defects served as donors. Corrective heart surgery yielded resections, and these provided the thymus tissue. Use of V and J genes seemed skewed within the thymic and blood repertoires. Highly overlapping thymic repertoires among unrelated individuals were reported in related research.

This rearrangement joins TRBV7-9 to TRBJ1-4, with a possible D match to TRBD1 (5 bases). The receptor comes from a boy less than two years old with a congenital heart defect. The sample taken for sequencing was thymocytes. The CDR3 DNA is TGTGCCAGCAGCTTAGGGGGACTTAGGGTGGAAAAACTGTTTTTT. Translation gives CASSLGGLRVEKLFF.